A selection of T cell receptor beta chains follows, all from one sample in a study of T cells in Graves' hyperthyroidism and ophthalmopathy. TCRdb called the multiplex PCR reads again in MiXCR, with one record for every CDR3 protein. The data show a few hundred thousand distinct CDR3 sequences, with roughly 15% seen just once and 14% held by the top ten. Sample: blood. These TCRs come from a woman in her forties with Graves' hyperthyroidism. Each CDR3 is given with its conserved first and last residue. Each record gives: clone size, V gene, J gene, CDR3 length, D gene, CDR3 protein, CDR3 DNA. D genes are given only for firm matches. Clone size is stated in some rows and not others, as once, few, many or a class when expanded.

>many|TRBV5-1|TRBJ1-1|14|NA
CASSLVAENTEAFF
TGCGCCAGCAGCTTGGTGGCGGAGAACACTGAAGCTTTCTTT
>NA|TRBV4-1|TRBJ1-6|16|TRBD1
CASSQEGTGANSPLHF
TGCGCCAGCAGCCAAGAAGGGACAGGGGCGAATTCACCCCTCCACTTT
>few|TRBV6-5|TRBJ2-2|21|TRBD2
CASSYYRVGGAGVTNTGELFF
TGTGCCAGCAGTTACTACCGGGTAGGGGGAGCGGGAGTCACGAACACCGGGGAGCTGTTTTTT
>few|TRBV6-1|TRBJ2-3|14|TRBD2
CASRLAGGGDTQYF
TGTGCCAGCAGACTAGCGGGAGGAGGGGATACGCAGTATTTT
>NA|TRBV7-9|TRBJ2-3|19|TRBD2
CASSPPSAGGPGGTDTQYF
TGTGCCAGCAGCCCCCCGTCGGCGGGAGGGCCGGGAGGCACAGATACGCAGTATTTT
>few|TRBV4-1|TRBJ2-1|13|TRBD1
CASGGQGNNEQFF
TGCGCCAGCGGGGGACAGGGGAACAATGAGCAGTTCTTC
>many|TRBV30|TRBJ1-5|16|TRBD1
CAWSGMGQGSGQPQHF
TGTGCCTGGAGTGGCATGGGACAGGGGTCGGGACAGCCCCAGCATTTT
>NA|TRBV7-3|TRBJ2-5|14|TRBD2
CASPQGLAKETQYF
TGTGCCAGCCCTCAAGGACTAGCTAAAGAGACCCAGTACTTC
>few|TRBV6-1|TRBJ1-5|15|NA
CASSDGGGASLPQHF
TGTGCCAGCAGTGATGGGGGAGGGGCCTCACTGCCCCAGCATTTT
>many|TRBV11-2|TRBJ2-1|13|TRBD2
CASSLSSGSEQFF
TGTGCCAGCAGCTTAAGTAGCGGGTCTGAGCAGTTCTTC
>many|TRBV9|TRBJ2-7|14|NA
CASSVEADYYEQYF
TGTGCCAGCAGCGTAGAAGCAGACTACTACGAGCAGTACTTC
>many|TRBV12-3/TRBV12-4|TRBJ1-5|13|TRBD1
CASGGQGPQPQHF
TGTGCCAGCGGGGGACAGGGACCTCAGCCCCAGCATTTT